These T cell receptor beta chains were read from a single sample in a study of post-analysis software for immune sequencing data. Each CDR3 protein is one row after TCRdb ran MiXCR on the PCR reads. This sample has more than 500,000 distinct CDR3 sequences, with around 36% found just once. The source material was blood. These TCRs come from a girl aged 2 to 17 with multiple sclerosis. Both conserved end residues are part of each CDR3. A D gene is named only where the DNA matches it firmly. Clone size is not always given. Where it is, it says once, few, many or a class for expanded clones.

clone_size	v_call	j_call	d_call	cdr3_nt	cdr3_aa
few	TRBV2	TRBJ2-5	NA	TGTGCCAGCTCCGTTAACAGGGAACGAGAGACCCAGTACTTC	CASSVNRERETQYF
NA	TRBV9	TRBJ2-1	NA	TGTGCCAGCAGCTTTGAGGGGTGGGGGGGCATCAATGAGCAGTTCTTC	CASSFEGWGGINEQFF
few	TRBV25-1	TRBJ1-1	NA	TGTGCCAGCAGTGACCCTCAGGGCCACACTGAAGCTTTCTTT	CASSDPQGHTEAFF
few	TRBV10-3	TRBJ2-7	TRBD1	TGTGCCATCAGTGGGGACAGAAACGAGGGCGGCGAGCAGTACTTC	CAISGDRNEGGEQYF
NA	TRBV12-3/TRBV12-4	TRBJ2-3	NA	TGTGCCAGCAGGGGTATTAGCGTTGGACTCCAAGGGAGTCCAGATACGCAGTATTTT	CASRGISVGLQGSPDTQYF
few	TRBV11-2	TRBJ2-3	TRBD2	TGTGCCAGCAGCCCGGGGGGGCCCTTAAATACGCAGTATTTT	CASSPGGPLNTQYF
NA	TRBV6-5	TRBJ2-3	NA	TGTGCCAGCAGTTACTCCGCTGCTCCAATTGGAGGCACAGATACGCAGTATTTT	CASSYSAAPIGGTDTQYF
few	TRBV7-2	TRBJ2-3	NA	TGTGCCAGCAGCTGGGGGACCTCAGATACGCAGTATTTT	CASSWGTSDTQYF
few	TRBV6-5	TRBJ1-2	TRBD1	TGTGCCAGCAGTCAAAGAACCGGGACAGGGAACTATGGCTACACCTTC	CASSQRTGTGNYGYTF
few	TRBV7-9	TRBJ1-2	NA	TGTGCCAGCAGCTCGGGGGGAGGCGGCTACACCTTC	CASSSGGGGYTF
NA	TRBV20-1	TRBJ2-5	TRBD2	TGCAGTGCTAGACGACTAGCGGAACAAGAGACCCAGTACTTC	CSARRLAEQETQYF
NA	TRBV4-2	TRBJ2-7	NA	TGTGCCAGCAGCCAAGGGTCGGGGCCGACCTACGAGCAGTACTTC	CASSQGSGPTYEQYF
few	TRBV5-1	TRBJ1-5	NA	TGCGCCAGCAGCTTGGTGGGGTCCCCTAATCAGCCCCAGCATTTT	CASSLVGSPNQPQHF
few	TRBV28	TRBJ2-5	TRBD2	TGTGCCAGCAGCCAGGGACTAGCGGGGCGTATAGAGACCCAGTACTTC	CASSQGLAGRIETQYF
NA	TRBV29-1	TRBJ2-2	NA	TGCAGCGCGAGGAACACCGGGGAGCTGTTTTTT	CSARNTGELFF
NA	TRBV20-1	TRBJ2-3	NA	TGCAGTGCTAGGAGGCCCGGGAGCACAGATACGCAGTATTTT	CSARRPGSTDTQYF
NA	TRBV7-9	TRBJ1-2	NA	TGTGCCAGCAGCTTAGACTTGGCGGAACACACTAACTATGGCTACACCTTC	CASSLDLAEHTNYGYTF
few	TRBV20-1	TRBJ2-7	NA	TGCAGTGCTACCGACAGAGTATTCTACGAGCAGTACTTC	CSATDRVFYEQYF
NA	TRBV10-3	TRBJ1-2	TRBD1	TGTGCCATCAGTGGGCGGACAGGGAACTATGGCTACACCTTC	CAISGRTGNYGYTF
NA	TRBV6-5	TRBJ1-5	NA	TGTGCCAGCAGGCCCGTGGGTACTTGGTCCCAGCATTTT	CASRPVGTWSQHF
NA	TRBV3-1	TRBJ1-5	NA	TGTGCCAGCAGCCAAGATCGGGGGATTGCTCAGCCCCAGCATTTT	CASSQDRGIAQPQHF
few	TRBV6-6	TRBJ2-5	TRBD1	TGTGCCAGCAGTTCTAAGATCCCGGGACAGCCCCAAGAGACCCAGTACTTC	CASSSKIPGQPQETQYF
NA	TRBV20-1	TRBJ2-1	NA	TGCAGTGCGCAGGGACGCGGGTTGAATGAGCAGTTCTTC	CSAQGRGLNEQFF
few	TRBV12-3/TRBV12-4	TRBJ2-1	NA	TGTGCCAGCAGTTTCAGGTCAGAGCAGTTCTTC	CASSFRSEQFF
NA	TRBV5-1	TRBJ2-4	NA	TGCGCCAGCAGCTTTGACGGAACCCTCCGCACCAAAAACATTCAGTACTTC	CASSFDGTLRTKNIQYF
NA	TRBV20-1	TRBJ2-1	TRBD2	TGCAGTGCTAGGGGGCTAGCGGAAAACAATGAGCAGTTCTTC	CSARGLAENNEQFF
NA	TRBV7-2	TRBJ1-2	NA	TGTGCCAGCAGCTCGTCGGTGGGATACTATGGCTACACCTTC	CASSSSVGYYGYTF
few	TRBV20-1	TRBJ2-3	NA	TGCAGTGCTAGAGATCGGGAACGTGGAGATACGCAGTATTTT	CSARDRERGDTQYF
NA	TRBV20-1	TRBJ2-3	TRBD2	TGCAGTGCTTTTAGCGGGGGGGCCGTCACAGATACGCAGTATTTT	CSAFSGGAVTDTQYF
NA	TRBV20-1	TRBJ2-5	NA	TGCAGTGCTAGAGATACGAGGGCGTGGACACAAGAGACCCAGTACTTC	CSARDTRAWTQETQYF
many	TRBV5-1	TRBJ2-3	TRBD2	TGTGCCAGCAGCCTGCGGGGGGTCGGTACAGATACGCAGTATTTT	CASSLRGVGTDTQYF
NA	TRBV4-2	TRBJ1-5	TRBD1	TGTGCCAGCAGCCAAGAGTTGGGGACAGGGGGCATCAGTCAGCCCCAGCATTTT	CASSQELGTGGISQPQHF
few	TRBV29-1	TRBJ2-1	NA	TGCAGCGTTGAGGTGGGGGACTTTAATGAGCAGTTCTTC	CSVEVGDFNEQFF
NA	TRBV25-1	TRBJ2-1	NA	TGTGCCAACATGGGGAATTTGGGCCTCGAGCAGTTCTTC	CANMGNLGLEQFF
few	TRBV12-3/TRBV12-4	TRBJ2-3	NA	TGTGCCAGCAGTTTGAGGGGGGGGTCGATAGATACGCAGTATTTT	CASSLRGGSIDTQYF
NA	TRBV20-1	TRBJ2-3	TRBD1	TGCAGTGCTCCTCAAAGCTCCGGACAGGGAACGGATACGCAGTATTTT	CSAPQSSGQGTDTQYF
few	TRBV12-3/TRBV12-4	TRBJ2-7	NA	TGTGCCAGCAGTCCGAACCTGGGGCCCTACGAGCAGTACTTC	CASSPNLGPYEQYF
NA	TRBV29-1	TRBJ2-7	NA	TGCAGCGTAAGATTTTCCTACGAGCAGTACTTC	CSVRFSYEQYF
once	TRBV7-6	TRBJ2-5	TRBD1	TGTGCCAGCAGCGAAGGGACAGGATACAATGAGCAGTACTTC	CASSEGTGYNEQYF
NA	TRBV12-3/TRBV12-4	TRBJ1-2	NA	TGTGCCAGCACGGACAGCCGCTATGGCTACACCTTC	CASTDSRYGYTF
NA	TRBV10-2	TRBJ1-1	NA	TGCGCCAGCAGTGCGACAGGTACTAACACTGAAGCTTTCTTT	CASSATGTNTEAFF
few	TRBV5-1	TRBJ2-7	TRBD2	TGCGCCAGCAGTTCGAGTGGACTAGCGGCCTACGAGCAGTACTTC	CASSSSGLAAYEQYF
few	TRBV29-1	TRBJ2-1	TRBD2	TGCAGCGTTACGGATCCGACTAGCGGGGATCCCAATGAGCAGTTCTTC	CSVTDPTSGDPNEQFF
NA	TRBV20-1	TRBJ1-5	TRBD1	TGCAGTGGGACAGGGGATAGCAATCAGCCCCAGCATTTT	CSGTGDSNQPQHF
NA	TRBV5-4	TRBJ1-6	NA	TGTGCCAGCAGCCTTCCCGTTGATAATTCACCCCTCCACTTT	CASSLPVDNSPLHF
NA	TRBV4-3	TRBJ2-7	TRBD2	TGCGCCAGCAGCCCCTGGACTAGCTACGAGCAGTACTTC	CASSPWTSYEQYF
many	TRBV4-1	TRBJ2-3	NA	TGCGCCAGCAGCCAAGACCAGGGCGCAGATACGCAGTATTTT	CASSQDQGADTQYF
NA	TRBV10-2	TRBJ2-7	TRBD1	TGCGCCAGCCAGAGACAGGGTTCGTACTACGAGCAGTACTTC	CASQRQGSYYEQYF
few	TRBV5-6	TRBJ2-1	NA	TGCGCCAGCAGCCTTGTTTCGGAGCAGTTCTTC	CASSLVSEQFF
NA	TRBV7-2	TRBJ2-3	NA	TGTGCCAGCAACCCGGGGCAGAGCACAGATACGCAGTATTTT	CASNPGQSTDTQYF
NA	TRBV10-3	TRBJ1-2	NA	TGTGCCACCAAGGACGATCGCTATGGCTACACCTTC	CATKDDRYGYTF